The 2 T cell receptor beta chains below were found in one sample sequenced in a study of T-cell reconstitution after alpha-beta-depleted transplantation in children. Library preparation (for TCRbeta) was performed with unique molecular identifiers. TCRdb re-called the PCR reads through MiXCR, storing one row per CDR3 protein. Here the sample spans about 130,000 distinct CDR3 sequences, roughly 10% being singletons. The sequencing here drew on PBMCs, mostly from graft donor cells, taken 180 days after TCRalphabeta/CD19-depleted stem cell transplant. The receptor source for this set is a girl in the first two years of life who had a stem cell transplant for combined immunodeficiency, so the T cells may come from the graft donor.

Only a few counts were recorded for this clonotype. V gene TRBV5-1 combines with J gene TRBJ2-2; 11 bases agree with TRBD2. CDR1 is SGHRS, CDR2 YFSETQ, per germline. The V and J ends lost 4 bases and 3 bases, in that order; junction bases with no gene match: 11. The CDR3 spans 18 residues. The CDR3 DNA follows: TGCGCCAGCAGCCCCCACTTTAGCGGGAGGGCTGACACCGGGGAGCTGTTTTTT. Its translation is CASSPHFSGRADTGELFF.

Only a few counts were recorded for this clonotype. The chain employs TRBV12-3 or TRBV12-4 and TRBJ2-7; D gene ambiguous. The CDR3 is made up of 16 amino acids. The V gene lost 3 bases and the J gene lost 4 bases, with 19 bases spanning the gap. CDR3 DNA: TGTGCCAGCAGTTTCGGTCTTGGGATTACTCTTTACGAGCAGTACTTC. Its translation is CASSFGLGITLYEQYF.